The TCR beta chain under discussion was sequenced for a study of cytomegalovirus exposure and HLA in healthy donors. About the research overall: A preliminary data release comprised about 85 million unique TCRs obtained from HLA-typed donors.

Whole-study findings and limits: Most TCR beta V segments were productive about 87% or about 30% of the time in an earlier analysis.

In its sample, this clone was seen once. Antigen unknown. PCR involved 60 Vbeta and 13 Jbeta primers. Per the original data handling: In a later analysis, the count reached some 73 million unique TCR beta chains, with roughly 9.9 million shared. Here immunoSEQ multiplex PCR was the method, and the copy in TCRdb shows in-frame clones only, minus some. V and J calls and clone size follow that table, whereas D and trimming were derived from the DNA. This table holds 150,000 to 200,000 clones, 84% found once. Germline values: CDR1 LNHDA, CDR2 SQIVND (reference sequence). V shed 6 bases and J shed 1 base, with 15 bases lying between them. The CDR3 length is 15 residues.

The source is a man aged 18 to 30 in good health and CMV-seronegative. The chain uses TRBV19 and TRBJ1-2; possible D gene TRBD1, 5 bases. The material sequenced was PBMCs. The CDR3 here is CASRPRDSLNYGYTF. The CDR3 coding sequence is TGTGCCAGTAGACCCCGCGACAGCCTTAACTATGGCTACACCTTC.